These 24 T cell receptor beta chains were all obtained from the same sample, sequenced in a study of blood T cell repertoires in COVID-19. Measured with immunoSEQ multiplex PCR; TCRdb has only the in-frame clones, and not every one. The data show just over 300,000 clones, around 84% seen once. The sequencing sample was made of PBMCs or T cells enriched from blood (not recorded which). Source of these receptors: a young man who had recovered from COVID-19.

The V and J genes are TRBV19 and TRBJ2-1; 8 bases agree with TRBD2. The V segment lost 3 bases and the J segment 4 bases; nucleotides outside the gene matches: 8. CDR1 is LNHDA, CDR2 SQIVND, per germline (reference sequence). This CDR3 is built from 16 residues. CDR3 region: CASSMGSGGSYNEQFF. CDR3 bases: TGTGCCAGTAGTATGGGATCGGGGGGGAGTTACAATGAGCAGTTCTTC.

The chain recombines TRBV4-1 with TRBJ1-1; D is possibly TRBD1 (5 bases). Germline V gene lookup returns CDR1 MGHRA and CDR2 YSYEKL. There are 15 residues in the CDR3. V lost 5 bases, J lost 1 base, and 14 bases lay in between. The CDR3 sequence is CASSLSGWKNTEAFF. In DNA, the CDR3 is TGCGCCAGCAGCTTATCAGGGTGGAAGAACACTGAAGCTTTCTTT.

The rearrangement uses TRBV18 and TRBJ1-5, with TRBD1 matching 8 bases. This CDR3 comprises 15 residues. V lost 4 bases to trimming and J lost 4 bases; unmatched junction nucleotides: 6. The germline V gene encodes CDR1 KGHSH and CDR2 LQKENI. The chain's CDR3 is CASSLGQVENQPQHF. The CDR3 DNA reads as TGTGCCAGCTCACTGGGACAGGTGGAGAATCAGCCCCAGCATTTT.

The rearrangement uses TRBV5-1 and TRBJ2-2; the match to TRBD1 covers 8 bases. The CDR3 spans 14 residues. CDR1 SGHRS and CDR2 YFSETQ come from the germline V gene. V lost 2 bases and J lost 4; bases outside the gene matches: 1. CDR3 DNA: TGCGCCAGCAGCTTCCAGGGGGCCACCGGGGAGCTGTTTTTT. As protein: CASSFQGATGELFF.

V and J are TRBV7-9 and TRBJ2-3; 7 nucleotides agree with TRBD2. The CDR3 contains 16 residues. The V segment lost 5 bases and the J segment 2 bases; nucleotides outside the gene matches: 10. Germline loops: CDR1 SEHNR, CDR2 FQNEAQ (reference sequence). CDR3 amino acids: CASSPRGGGLTDTQYF. CDR3 nucleotide sequence: TGTGCCAGCAGCCCGAGGGGCGGGGGACTCACAGATACGCAGTATTTT.

V is TRBV7-2 and J is TRBJ2-7; 9 nucleotides match TRBD1. This CDR3 spans 15 amino acids. Germline V lookup: CDR1 SGHTA, CDR2 FQGNSA. V trimming: 0 bases; J trimming: 4 bases; junction bases outside the gene matches: 4. The CDR3 bases are TGTGCCAGCAGCTTAGCCGGGACAGGGATATACGAGCAGTACTTC. Translating it yields CASSLAGTGIYEQYF.

CDR3 DNA: TGTGCCAGCTCACCAATCGCCTCTCGTCAGGGAACTGGAAACACCATATATTTT. Its translation: CASSPIASRQGTGNTIYF. V is TRBV18 and J is TRBJ1-3; D might be TRBD1 (5 bases). The ends were cut back, 2 bases at V and 2 bases at J, with 19 bases in the middle. This CDR3 has 18 residues. The germline CDR1 and CDR2 sequences are KGHSH and LQKENI.

This rearrangement joins TRBV2 to TRBJ1-1; 7 bases agree with TRBD1. After removal of 5 bases from V and 4 bases from J, the junction contained 4 bases not matched to a gene. This CDR3 is 13 amino acids long. Per germline, CDR1 SNHLY and CDR2 FYNNEI. The CDR3 coding sequence is TGTGCCAGCAGTTTACAGGGGATCACTGAAGCTTTCTTT. Its protein product is CASSLQGITEAFF.

The chain carries TRBV9 and TRBJ2-3; possibly TRBD2 for D (6 bases). CDR3 length: 14 residues. CDR1 is SGDLS, CDR2 YYNGEE, per germline. Trimming removed 4 bases at V and 5 bases at J, with 14 bases between. The CDR3 loop is CASSLGSSGDTQYF. CDR3 nucleotide sequence: TGTGCCAGCAGCCTCGGGAGTTCCGGAGATACGCAGTATTTT.

The chain is built from TRBV25-1 and TRBJ2-2, with 12 bases that match TRBD1. The V and J ends lost 7 bases and 0 bases, in that order; junction bases with no gene match: 9. CDR1 is MGHDK and CDR2 is SYGVNS in the germline V gene. There are 18 residues in the CDR3. The CDR3 DNA sequence: TGTGCCAGCAAGGGACAGGGGGCCGCCTTAACGAACACCGGGGAGCTGTTTTTT. Translation: CASKGQGAALTNTGELFF.

The chain joins TRBV6-2 or TRBV6-3 to TRBJ2-7, with unresolved D. CDR3 length: 11 amino acids. Germline values: CDR1 MNHEY, CDR2 SVGEGT. Trimming took off 5 bases at V and 4 bases at J, with 6 bases between the two ends. DNA for the CDR3: TGTGCCAGCAGTCAGACTTACGAGCAGTACTTC. Translated: CASSQTYEQYF.

CDR3 sequence (DNA): TGTGCCAGTAGTATAGGGGCAGGCCGCTCCTACAATGAGCAGTTCTTC. Translation gives CASSIGAGRSYNEQFF. The V call is TRBV19, the J call TRBJ2-1; D gene uncertain. Germline-derived CDR1 and CDR2 are LNHDA and SQIVND (reference sequence). This CDR3 is 16 amino acids long. Trimming stripped 1 base from V and 0 bases from J, with 10 bases between.

The chain uses TRBV2 and TRBJ2-7; TRBD2 agrees at 9 bases. Trimming removed 6 bases from V and 7 bases from J; junction bases left unmatched: 13. The CDR3 loop spans 15 amino acids. Germline CDR1 reads SNHLY; CDR2 reads FYNNEI. CDR3 sequence: CASRPNSGSLGEQYF. The DNA for the CDR3 is TGTGCCAGCAGGCCGAATAGCGGGAGTCTGGGAGAGCAGTACTTC.

This clone was seen more than once but under ten times. The chain employs TRBV2 and TRBJ2-3; 9 nucleotides align to TRBD2. The CDR3 totals 14 residues. V gave up 8 bases and J gave up 2 bases; unmatched junction bases: 5. The germline V gene encodes CDR1 SNHLY and CDR2 FYNNEI. CDR3 coding DNA: TGTGCCAGCGTTCCTAGCGGGACCACAGATACGCAGTATTTT. Translated, it gives CASVPSGTTDTQYF.

The chain carries TRBV19 and TRBJ2-3; TRBD1 matches at 9 bases. Germline V gives CDR1 LNHDA, CDR2 SQIVND (reference sequence). The trim removed 4 bases at V and 4 bases at J, leaving 15 bases unmatched. The CDR3 runs 18 residues. CDR3 amino acids: CASSRHPTGGERSDTQYF. The DNA of the CDR3 is TGTGCCAGTAGTAGACACCCCACAGGGGGCGAACGCTCAGATACGCAGTATTTT. Together with reference TRBV19 and TRBJ2-3, the CDR3 gives the full variable domain: DGGITQSPKYLFRKEGQNVTLSCEQNLNHDAMYWYRQDPGQGLRLIYYSQIVNDFQKGDIAEGYSVSREKKESFPLTVTSAQKNPTAFYLCASSRHPTGGERSDTQYFGPGTRLTVL.

The V call is TRBV2, the J call TRBJ2-3, with 9 positions matching TRBD2. This CDR3 is 16 amino acids long. Germline-derived CDR1 and CDR2 are SNHLY and FYNNEI. V shed 5 bases and J 2 bases; nucleotides not matched to a gene: 8. The CDR3 DNA follows: TGTGCCAGCAGTCCTCTCGGCGGGGGGGCCACAGATACGCAGTATTTT. Its translation: CASSPLGGGATDTQYF.

The chain couples TRBV5-6 to TRBJ1-1; perhaps TRBD1 as D (5 bases). Trimming stripped 2 bases from V and 0 bases from J, with 17 bases between. Germline V gene data show CDR1 as SGHDT and CDR2 as YYEEEE. The CDR3 runs 17 residues. The CDR3 region is CASSFGGVAGMNTEAFF. CDR3 nucleotides: TGTGCCAGCAGCTTTGGAGGGGTGGCGGGCATGAACACTGAAGCTTTCTTT. Together with reference TRBV5-6 and TRBJ1-1, the CDR3 gives the full variable domain: DAGVTQSPTHLIKTRGQQVTLRCSPKSGHDTVSWYQQALGQGPQFIFQYYEEEERQRGNFPDRFSGHQFPNYSSELNVNALLLGDSALYLCASSFGGVAGMNTEAFFGQGTRLTVV.

The rearrangement joins TRBV5-6 to TRBJ1-6; D is uncertain. The CDR3 covers 17 residues. Germline V gene sequence: CDR1 SGHDT, CDR2 YYEEEE. V was trimmed by 0 bases and J by 8 bases, leaving 18 bases between them. CDR3 region: CASSLAQVSAEYSPLHF. CDR3 nucleotide sequence: TGTGCCAGCAGCTTGGCGCAGGTCTCAGCAGAGTATTCACCCCTCCACTTT.

The CDR3 region has the DNA TGTGCCAGCAGCCCCCGCCGGAGTGTCCCCCTGAACACCGGGGAGCTGTTTTTT. This encodes CASSPRRSVPLNTGELFF. V is TRBV5-8 and J is TRBJ2-2, with D hard to call. This CDR3 has 18 amino acids. Between the trimmed V and J ends, which lost 4 bases and 1 base, there was a span of 20 bases. From germline, CDR1 is SGHTS and CDR2 YDEGEE. Combining the CDR3 with reference TRBV5-8 and TRBJ2-2 gives the whole variable domain EAGVTQSPTHLIKTRGQQATLRCSPISGHTSVYWYQQALGLGLQFLLWYDEGEERNRGNFPPRFSGRQFPNYSSELNVNALELEDSALYLCASSPRRSVPLNTGELFFGEGSRLTVL.

The count of this clone is one. The chain joins TRBV5-1 to TRBJ2-1, with 8 positions matching TRBD1. Germline loops: CDR1 SGHRS, CDR2 YFSETQ. V shed 0 bases, J shed 3 bases, and the junction held 8 bases outside the gene matches. The CDR3 extends over 17 amino acids. The CDR3 sequence is CASSLVGVGQGYNEQFF. The CDR3 bases are TGCGCCAGCAGCTTGGTCGGGGTCGGACAGGGCTACAATGAGCAGTTCTTC.

The CDR3 protein is CASSYRRGDTEAFF. CDR3 coding DNA: TGTGCCAGCAGTTACCGGCGAGGAGACACTGAAGCTTTCTTT. The chain recombines TRBV6-5 with TRBJ1-1; D is unclear. Germline CDR1 and CDR2: MNHEY and SVGAGI. V was trimmed by 2 bases and J by 3 bases, leaving 10 bases between them. The CDR3 consists of 14 residues.

V usage is TRBV18 and J usage is TRBJ1-2, with D uncertain. Germline CDR1 KGHSH, CDR2 LQKENI. This CDR3 is built from 14 residues. V gave up 3 bases and J gave up 2 bases, with 10 bases separating them. CDR3: CASSPGMANYGYTF. The CDR3 nucleotides read TGTGCCAGCTCACCCGGGATGGCGAACTATGGCTACACCTTC.

V and J are TRBV1 and TRBJ1-1; TRBD1, the table's D call, lacks a check against the DNA. TRBV1 constitutes a pseudogene. The CDR3 loop spans 13 amino acids. CDR3: CTSSEDRATEAFF. The DNA for the CDR3 is TGCACCAGCAGCGAAGACAGGGCGACTGAAGCTTTCTTT.

The chain couples TRBV19 to TRBJ1-2; a weak D match, TRBD1 (5 bases). V shed 4 bases and J shed 6 bases, with 18 bases lying between them. Germline loops: CDR1 LNHDA, CDR2 SQIVND (reference sequence). CDR3 length: 15 amino acids. The CDR3: CASSNRPGGNDGYTF. The CDR3 DNA is TGTGCCAGTAGTAATCGCCCCGGGGGGAATGATGGCTACACCTTC.